The sequence of this T cell receptor beta chain was determined in a study of blood T cells in healthy people across ages. Germline CDR1 is MGHRA and CDR2 is YSYEKL. V shed 1 base and J shed 6 bases, with 21 bases lying between them. CDR3 length equals 17 residues. Per sample, extraction of total RNA gave at least 5 micrograms in every case. This clonotype was counted a few times. A second roughly 7 to 11 cycle PCR used barcoded and J-beta primers. A single record per CDR3 protein comes from TCRdb applying MiXCR to the 5' RACE reads. The data contain 750,000 to 950,000 distinct CDR3 sequences, roughly 26% of them seen just once; the ten biggest clones take up around 3%. The same sample was also used in a study of T cells of mothers and their children.

The sample taken for sequencing was blood. The TCR sequence derives from a boy aged 10-17 years in good health. J is TRBJ1-2 and V is TRBV4-1; D perhaps matches TRBD1 (6 bases). The CDR3 DNA reads TGCGCCAGCAGCCAAGTTACCTTATTATCCCCAGGGGATGGCTACACCTTC. Its translation: CASSQVTLLSPGDGYTF.